The 18 T cell receptor beta chains given below trace back to one sample, sequenced in a study of shared clonotypes between healthy human individuals. TCRdb keeps only in-frame clones here, not all; method: immunoSEQ multiplex PCR. The sample holds approximately 2.4 million clones, approximately 94% seen once. The sample was naive CD4+ T cells sorted from blood. The subset denotes: CD45RA+ positively selected. These receptor sequences come from a man aged 18 to 29 in good health.

This chain connects TRBV18 to TRBJ2-7; D may match TRBD1 or TRBD2 (5 bases each). The CDR3 covers 14 residues. V shed 5 bases and J shed 3 bases, with 14 bases lying between them. Per the germline V gene, CDR1 is KGHSH and CDR2 is LQKENI. The CDR3 region is CASSVSTGLYEQYF. CDR3 bases: TGTGCCAGCTCAGTATCCACGGGGCTCTACGAGCAGTACTTC.

The CDR3 loop reads CASRTYKTSNSPLHF. CDR3 nucleotides: TGTGCCAGCAGGACATATAAGACTAGCAATTCACCCCTCCACTTT. This chain connects TRBV2 to TRBJ1-6; D gene uncertain. Germline CDR1 and CDR2: SNHLY and FYNNEI. Trimming pared 6 bases from V and 7 bases from J, leaving 16 bases between. The CDR3 has 15 amino acids.

This rearrangement joins TRBV18 to TRBJ1-2; no clear D gene. Trimming removed 3 bases at V and 6 bases at J, with 14 bases between. CDR1 is KGHSH, CDR2 LQKENI, per germline. The CDR3 covers 14 residues. The CDR3 DNA reads as TGTGCCAGCTCACCGACGAAGGGATGGGATGGCTACACCTTC. It yields the protein CASSPTKGWDGYTF.

The V and J genes are TRBV9 and TRBJ2-3, with 9 bases fitting TRBD2. This CDR3 region has 14 residues. With 5 bases clipped from V and 7 bases from J, the junction kept 8 bases outside the gene matches. Germline lookup yields CDR1 SGDLS and CDR2 YYNGEE. CDR3 loop: CASSLSGRWNTQYF. Here the CDR3 DNA reads TGTGCCAGCAGTCTTAGCGGGAGATGGAATACGCAGTATTTT. Together with reference TRBV9 and TRBJ2-3, the CDR3 gives the full variable domain: DSGVTQTPKHLITATGQRVTLRCSPRSGDLSVYWYQQSLDQGLQFLIQYYNGEERAKGNILERFSAQQFPDLHSELNLSSLELGDSALYFCASSLSGRWNTQYFGPGTRLTVL.

The V gene is TRBV18, the J gene TRBJ2-7; maybe TRBD2 (6 bases). In germline, CDR1 is KGHSH, CDR2 LQKENI. The CDR3 has 15 residues. V shed 6 bases and J shed 3 bases, with 18 bases lying between them. CDR3 coding DNA: TGTGCCAGCTCCTCCGGAGCGACTAGTCTCTACGAGCAGTACTTC. It translates to CASSSGATSLYEQYF.

The chain is built from TRBV4-1 and TRBJ2-1; D remains unclear. The V and J ends lost 1 base and 12 bases respectively, with 19 bases between them. CDR1 is MGHRA, CDR2 YSYEKL, per germline. This CDR3 has 15 amino acids. Here the CDR3 reads CASSQGFGPPAWQFF. The CDR3 DNA follows: TGCGCCAGCAGCCAAGGTTTTGGGCCTCCTGCCTGGCAGTTCTTC.

This chain uses TRBV7-2 with TRBJ2-5, with D possibly being TRBD1 or TRBD2 (5 bases each). V was clipped by 1 base and J by 4 bases, with 13 bases between them. The CDR3 is made up of 15 amino acids. Germline values: CDR1 SGHTA, CDR2 FQGNSA. The CDR3 nucleotides read TGTGCCAGCAGCTTAGGGGGACGTCAGGGAGAGACCCAGTACTTC. It specifies CASSLGGRQGETQYF.

This chain links TRBV7-2 with TRBJ2-5, with 14 bases matching TRBD2. The CDR3 consists of 15 residues. CDR1 and CDR2 from the germline V gene are SGHTA and FQGNSA. The V segment lost 6 bases and the J segment 5 bases; nucleotides outside the gene matches: 5. The CDR3 here is CASRRTSGRLETQYF. DNA for the CDR3: TGTGCCAGCAGACGGACTAGCGGGAGGCTGGAGACCCAGTACTTC.

Notes on this clone: The sample has other DNA sequences that encode this CDR3 too. The chain combines TRBV29-1 with TRBJ1-1, with 8 bases aligning to TRBD1. The CDR3 spans 11 residues. In germline, CDR1 is SQVTM, CDR2 ANQGSEA. CDR3 coding DNA: TGCAGTGCAGACAGGGGCACTGAAGCTTTCTTT. It specifies CSADRGTEAFF.

The chain joins TRBV5-1 to TRBJ2-5, with 8 bases aligning to TRBD2. The germline gives CDR1 SGHRS, CDR2 YFSETQ. This CDR3 has 15 amino acids. With 2 bases clipped from V and 1 base from J, the junction kept 4 bases outside the gene matches. CDR3: CASSFLSGAQETQYF. Written as DNA, the CDR3 is TGCGCCAGCAGCTTCCTTAGCGGGGCCCAAGAGACCCAGTACTTC.

This chain links TRBV18 with TRBJ2-2; 10 nucleotides line up with TRBD1. Per germline, CDR1 KGHSH and CDR2 LQKENI. V shed 3 bases, J shed 5 bases, and the junction held 3 bases outside the gene matches. The CDR3 consists of 15 residues. The CDR3 DNA follows: TGTGCCAGCTCACCGGGACAGGGGAAGACCGGGGAGCTGTTTTTT. This gives the protein CASSPGQGKTGELFF.

This clone was seen a single time. The chain recombines TRBV18 with TRBJ2-3; TRBD2 matches 7 bases. With 4 bases clipped from V and 4 bases from J, the junction kept 14 bases outside the gene matches. Germline V lookup: CDR1 KGHSH, CDR2 LQKENI. The CDR3 contains 17 residues. The CDR3 reads CASSLRIGGSIADTQYF. CDR3 DNA: TGTGCCAGCTCACTTCGTATCGGCGGGAGTATCGCAGATACGCAGTATTTT. The whole variable domain, filled in from reference TRBV18 and TRBJ2-3, reads NAGVMQNPRHLVRRRGQEARLRCSPMKGHSHVYWYRQLPEEGLKFMVYLQKENIIDESGMPKERFSAEFPKEGPSILRIQQVVRGDSAAYFCASSLRIGGSIADTQYFGPGTRLTVL.

V usage is TRBV9 and J usage is TRBJ1-5, with TRBD1 as a possible D gene (5 bases). The V gene's germline CDR1 is SGDLS and CDR2 YYNGEE. Trimming shortened V by 5 bases and J by 0 bases, and 9 bases separated the two germline ends. This CDR3 is built from 14 residues. This CDR3 reads CASSATDSNQPQHF. The CDR3, as DNA: TGTGCCAGCAGTGCGACAGATAGCAATCAGCCCCAGCATTTT.

The chain recombines TRBV13 with TRBJ2-7; 8 bases fit TRBD1. Germline CDR1 reads PRHDT; CDR2 reads FYEKMQ (reference sequence). CDR3 length: 15 residues. Trimming cost V 6 bases and J 0 bases; bases outside gene matches: 7. CDR3 sequence reads: CASRRGTGSSYEQYF. CDR3 DNA sequence: TGTGCCAGCAGGAGAGGGACAGGTAGCTCCTACGAGCAGTACTTC.

This clone is a singleton in its sample. The rearrangement uses TRBV30 and TRBJ1-1, with TRBD1 identical over 10 bases. After removal of 2 bases from V and 4 bases from J, the junction contained 4 bases not matched to a gene. Germline assignment: CDR1 GTSNPN and CDR2 SVGIG (reference sequence). CDR3 length: 14 amino acids. The CDR3 reads CAWSHRDRGTEAFF. The CDR3 nucleotides are TGTGCCTGGAGTCACCGGGACAGGGGCACTGAAGCTTTCTTT.

The genes are TRBV6-1 and TRBJ2-1, with 7 bases lining up with TRBD2. Germline trimming cut 6 bases from V and 10 bases from J; bases unmatched to any gene: 0. Germline V gene data show CDR1 as MNHNS and CDR2 as SASEGT. CDR3 length: 10 amino acids. CDR3 sequence: CASRTSEQFF. For the CDR3, the DNA is TGTGCCAGCAGGACTAGCGAGCAGTTCTTC.

The V gene is TRBV7-8, the J gene TRBJ2-1, with TRBD1 matching over 9 bases. The CDR3 length is 14 residues. From germline, CDR1 is SGHVS and CDR2 FQNEAQ. Trimming at V came to 3 bases and at J to 4 bases, leaving 1 base not matched to a gene. CDR3 sequence reads: CASSFGQGYNEQFF. As DNA, the CDR3 is TGTGCCAGCAGCTTCGGACAGGGGTACAATGAGCAGTTCTTC.

This sequence joins TRBV29-1 and TRBJ1-1; 9 bases line up with TRBD1. Trimming cost V 5 bases and J 4 bases; bases outside gene matches: 5. Germline CDR1 SQVTM, CDR2 ANQGSEA. The CDR3 has 13 residues. In nucleotides, the CDR3 is TGCAGCGTTAAGACAGGGGGGAGCACTGAAGCTTTCTTT. It specifies CSVKTGGSTEAFF.